A single sample gave rise to the 19 T cell receptor beta chains below, sequenced in a study of T cell repertoires in cytomegalovirus infection. MiXCR, run by TCRdb on the reads, gives a single entry per CDR3 protein. Of 250,000 to 350,000 distinct CDR3 sequences in the sample, more than 20% were seen once. Material for sequencing was PBMCs. These receptors were taken from a human donor in good health (CMV status not recorded). Some clones in this sample may be carry-over from other donors' samples.

This clonotype was counted ten times or more. In nucleotides, the CDR3 is TGTGCCAGCTCGAACAGAAGACTTTACAATGAGCAGTTCTTC. Its translation: CASSNRRLYNEQFF. The genes are TRBV7-8 and TRBJ2-1; D unclear. The CDR3 length is 14 residues. Trimming left V 8 bases short and J 4 bases short, with 15 bases between. From germline, CDR1 is SGHVS and CDR2 FQNEAQ.

V gene TRBV29-1 combines with J gene TRBJ2-3; D remains unclear. CDR3 size: 8 residues. Germline V gene sequence: CDR1 SQVTM, CDR2 ANQGSEA. The CDR3 is CGGDTQYF. The CDR3 coding sequence is TGCGGCGGAGATACGCAGTATTTT.

J is TRBJ1-5 and V is TRBV20-1; 7 bases match TRBD1. CDR1 and CDR2 from the germline V gene are DFQATT and SNEGSKA (reference sequence). After removal of 2 bases from V and 4 bases from J, the junction contained 8 bases not matched to a gene. The CDR3 consists of 15 residues. CDR3 sequence: CSARHTGERNQPQHF. CDR3 bases: TGCAGTGCTAGACATACAGGGGAACGGAATCAGCCCCAGCATTTT.

The rearrangement joins TRBV7-3 to TRBJ2-2, with TRBD2 matching 8 bases. CDR3 length: 16 amino acids. The germline gives CDR1 SGHTA, CDR2 FQGTGA. With 5 bases clipped from V and 4 bases from J, the junction kept 9 bases outside the gene matches. The CDR3 DNA follows: TGTGCCAGCAGCCTCCAAGGAAGCGGGGGCACCGGGGAGCTGTTTTTT. Translated: CASSLQGSGGTGELFF.

The V and J genes are TRBV2 and TRBJ1-6; D unresolved. The V end lost 1 base, the J end lost 9 bases, and 1 base lay between the germline ends. CDR3 length: 11 residues. CDR1 and CDR2 (germline): SNHLY, FYNNEI. This CDR3 is CASSEGSPLHF. DNA for the CDR3: TGTGCCAGCAGTGAAGGTTCACCCCTCCACTTT.

The CDR3 nucleotides read TGTGCCAGCTCACCATCCGAGGGGGAGCTGTTTTTT. Translation: CASSPSEGELFF. The V call is TRBV18, the J call TRBJ2-2; unclear D gene. Germline CDR1 is KGHSH and CDR2 is LQKENI. V lost 2 bases to trimming and J lost 8 bases, with 6 bases between them. The CDR3 runs to 12 residues.

The chain uses TRBV14 and TRBJ2-7; D is possibly TRBD2 (6 bases). The CDR3 has 13 residues. Per germline, CDR1 SGHDN and CDR2 FVKESK. Trimming took off 5 bases at V and 5 bases at J, with 13 bases between the two ends. The CDR3 DNA sequence: TGTGCCAGCAGCTTCACGGGGGACCACGAGCAGTACTTC. Translated: CASSFTGDHEQYF. The full variable domain, rest sourced from reference TRBV14 and TRBJ2-7, is EAGVTQFPSHSVIEKGQTVTLRCDPISGHDNLYWYRRVMGKEIKFLLHFVKESKQDESGMPNNRFLAERTGGTYSTLKVQPAELEDSGVYFCASSFTGDHEQYFGPGTRLTVT.

This clonotype was observed many times. V gene TRBV7-2 combines with J gene TRBJ2-3; 7 bases map to TRBD1. Germline V lookup: CDR1 SGHTA, CDR2 FQGNSA. This CDR3 is built from 15 residues. V lost 7 bases to trimming and J lost 7 bases; unmatched junction nucleotides: 14. This CDR3 is CASKNPGTAHYTQYF. The CDR3 DNA is TGTGCCAGCAAAAACCCCGGGACAGCTCATTATACGCAGTATTTT.

The chain is built from TRBV7-2 and TRBJ2-5; the D is unclear. Germline V gene data show CDR1 as SGHTA and CDR2 as FQGNSA. CDR3 size: 14 residues. The V end lost 1 base, the J end lost 0 bases, and 6 bases lay between the germline ends. The CDR3 DNA is TGTGCCAGCAGCTTAGTAACGTACCAAGAGACCCAGTACTTC. This gives the protein CASSLVTYQETQYF.

V gene TRBV7-6 combines with J gene TRBJ2-1; no clear D. CDR3 size: 16 residues. Germline V CDR1 and CDR2: SGHVS, FNYEAQ. V was pared by 5 bases and J by 4 bases, with 18 bases between. CDR3 coding DNA: TGTGCCAGCAGCCCCCGGCCCCGGAACTTATACAATGAGCAGTTCTTC. Amino acid sequence: CASSPRPRNLYNEQFF. Based on the CDR3 plus reference TRBV7-6 and TRBJ2-1, the full variable domain is GAGVSQSPRYKVTKRGQDVALRCDPISGHVSLYWYRQALGQGPEFLTYFNYEAQQDKSGLPNDRFSAERPEGSISTLTIQRTEQRDSAMYRCASSPRPRNLYNEQFFGPGTRLTVL.

This clonotype was counted between two and nine times. The chain is built from TRBV12-3 or TRBV12-4 and TRBJ1-5; 7 positions agree with TRBD1. After removal of 6 bases from V and 7 bases from J, the junction contained 9 bases not matched to a gene. The CDR3 has 14 amino acids. CDR3 in amino acids: CASRTGTEVQPQHF. The DNA for the CDR3 is TGTGCCAGCAGAACCGGGACAGAAGTACAGCCCCAGCATTTT.

At least ten counts were recorded for this clonotype. The gene calls are TRBV7-2 and TRBJ2-7, with D possibly matching TRBD1 (5 bases). The CDR3 is 14 residues long. Germline CDR1 reads SGHTA; CDR2 reads FQGNSA. V was shortened by 0 bases and J by 3 bases, with 9 bases between the two germline ends. The CDR3 loop is CASSLAARVYEQYF. Written as DNA, the CDR3 is TGTGCCAGCAGCTTAGCCGCCAGGGTCTACGAGCAGTACTTC.

The sample holds many counts of this clonotype. This chain joins TRBV7-2 and TRBJ1-5; TRBD1 might be the D (6 bases). Looked up from germline, CDR1 is SGHTA and CDR2 is FQGNSA. The CDR3 is 14 amino acids. V lost 6 bases and J 2 bases, leaving 11 bases between the germline ends. In DNA form, the CDR3 reads TGTGCCAGCAGTCCCAGGGGTGGCAATCAGCCCCAGCATTTT. This codes for CASSPRGGNQPQHF.

The V call is TRBV10-3, the J call TRBJ2-3; D is unclear. V lost 4 bases and J lost 3, with 2 bases in between. The length of the CDR3 is 11 residues. Per germline, CDR1 ENHRY and CDR2 SYGVKD. In DNA, the CDR3 is TGTGCCATCAGTGGGACAGATACGCAGTATTTT. Amino acids: CAISGTDTQYF.

In this sample, this clonotype turned up many times. The chain has TRBV25-1 and TRBJ2-3; 14 bases match TRBD2. Germline CDR1 and CDR2: MGHDK and SYGVNS. V gave up 2 bases and J gave up 1 base; unmatched junction bases: 5. The CDR3 spans 18 residues. The CDR3 protein is CASSEGTSGSGGTDTQYF. Written as DNA, the CDR3 is TGTGCCAGCAGTGAAGGGACTAGCGGGAGCGGCGGCACAGATACGCAGTATTTT.

The J gene is TRBJ2-7, the V gene TRBV12-5; D is perhaps TRBD1 (5 bases). The CDR3 covers 13 residues. Germline V gene data show CDR1 as LGHNT and CDR2 as FRNRAP. V lost 1 base and J 7 bases, leaving 11 bases between the germline ends. CDR3: CASGLDTRDEQYF. The CDR3 DNA reads as TGTGCTAGTGGTTTGGATACCAGGGATGAGCAGTACTTC.

This clonotype was seen ten or more times. This sequence joins TRBV7-2 and TRBJ2-7; D might be TRBD2 (5 bases). V gave up 5 bases and J gave up 4 bases, with 6 bases separating them. Germline CDR1 is SGHTA and CDR2 is FQGNSA. The CDR3 has 11 amino acids. DNA for the CDR3: TGTGCCAGCAGCCCGGGGTACGAGCAGTACTTC. Its protein is CASSPGYEQYF.

This clonotype showed up many times. The chain links TRBV7-2 to TRBJ2-7; 9 bases match TRBD1. Germline assignment: CDR1 SGHTA and CDR2 FQGNSA. The ends lost 4 bases at V and 3 bases at J; junction bases unmatched: 7. The CDR3 runs to 15 residues. CDR3 in amino acids: CASSSRTGEGYEQYF. CDR3 bases: TGTGCCAGCAGCTCAAGGACAGGGGAGGGCTACGAGCAGTACTTC.

This clonotype was observed a few times. The chain couples TRBV6-5 to TRBJ2-1; 7 bases are shared with TRBD1. The CDR3 length is 12 residues. Germline assignment: CDR1 MNHEY and CDR2 SVGAGI. Trimming at V came to 5 bases and at J to 9 bases, leaving 4 bases not matched to a gene. In DNA, the CDR3 is TGTGCCAGCAGTCCCGAGGGGGCTGAGCAGTTCTTC. Amino acid sequence: CASSPEGAEQFF.